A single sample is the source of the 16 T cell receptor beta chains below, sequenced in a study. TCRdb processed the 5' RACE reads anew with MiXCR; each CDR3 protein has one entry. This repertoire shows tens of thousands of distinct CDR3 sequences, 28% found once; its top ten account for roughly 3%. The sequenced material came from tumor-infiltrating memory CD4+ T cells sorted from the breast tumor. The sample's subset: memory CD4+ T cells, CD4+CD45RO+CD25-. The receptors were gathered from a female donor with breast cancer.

In nucleotides, the CDR3 is TGTGCCAGCAGCTTTCCTAGTAGTTTGAATGAGCAGTTCTTC. Its protein is CASSFPSSLNEQFF. This chain uses TRBV7-9 with TRBJ2-1, with D hard to call. Germline assignment: CDR1 SEHNR and CDR2 FQNEAQ (reference sequence). V gave up 3 bases and J gave up 7 bases, with 13 bases separating them. The CDR3 is made up of 14 amino acids.

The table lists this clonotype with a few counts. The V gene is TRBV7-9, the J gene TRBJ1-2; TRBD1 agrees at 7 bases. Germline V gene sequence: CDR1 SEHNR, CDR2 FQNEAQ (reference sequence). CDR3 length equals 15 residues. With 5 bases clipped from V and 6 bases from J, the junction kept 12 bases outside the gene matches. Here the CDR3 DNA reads TGTGCCAGCAGCACCACAGGGGCCGCCGCAGATGGCTACACCTTC. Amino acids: CASSTTGAAADGYTF.

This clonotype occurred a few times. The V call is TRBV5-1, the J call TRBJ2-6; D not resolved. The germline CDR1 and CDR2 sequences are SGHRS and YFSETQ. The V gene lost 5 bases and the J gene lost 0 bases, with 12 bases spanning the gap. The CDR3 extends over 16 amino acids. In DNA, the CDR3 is TGCGCCAGCAGTGCACTCCCAGACTCTGGGGCCAACGTCCTGACTTTC. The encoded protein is CASSALPDSGANVLTF.

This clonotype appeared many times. The CDR3 reads CASSLEYQRTDTQYF. In DNA form, the CDR3 reads TGTGCCAGCAGCTTAGAATATCAGCGCACAGATACGCAGTATTTT. The chain joins TRBV7-2 to TRBJ2-3; no definite D call. V was clipped by 1 base and J by 1 base, with 9 bases between them. Germline values: CDR1 SGHTA, CDR2 FQGNSA. The CDR3 loop spans 15 amino acids.

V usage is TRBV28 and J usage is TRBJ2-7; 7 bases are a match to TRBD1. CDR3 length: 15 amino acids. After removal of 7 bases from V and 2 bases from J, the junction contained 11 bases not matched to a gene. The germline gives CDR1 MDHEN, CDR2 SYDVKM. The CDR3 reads CASTDLGQAAYEQYF. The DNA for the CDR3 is TGTGCCAGCACCGATCTCGGACAGGCGGCCTACGAGCAGTACTTC.

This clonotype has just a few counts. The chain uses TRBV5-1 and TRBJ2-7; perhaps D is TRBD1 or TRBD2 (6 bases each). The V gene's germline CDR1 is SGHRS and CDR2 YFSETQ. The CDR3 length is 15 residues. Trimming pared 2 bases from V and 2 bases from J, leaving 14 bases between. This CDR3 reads CASSFRGLGPYEQYF. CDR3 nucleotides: TGCGCCAGCAGCTTTCGGGGGCTGGGCCCCTACGAGCAGTACTTC.

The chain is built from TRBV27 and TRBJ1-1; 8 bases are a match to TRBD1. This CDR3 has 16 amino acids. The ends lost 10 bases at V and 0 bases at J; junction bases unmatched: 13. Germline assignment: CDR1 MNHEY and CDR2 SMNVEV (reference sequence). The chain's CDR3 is CATPGGGRIVNTEAFF. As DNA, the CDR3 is TGTGCCACCCCAGGGGGCGGGAGGATCGTGAACACTGAAGCTTTCTTT.

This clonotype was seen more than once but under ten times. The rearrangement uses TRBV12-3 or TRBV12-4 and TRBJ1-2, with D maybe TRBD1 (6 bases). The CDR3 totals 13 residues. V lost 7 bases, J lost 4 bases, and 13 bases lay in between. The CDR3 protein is CASTIDRSYGYTF. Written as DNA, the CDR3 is TGTGCCAGCACCATAGACAGGTCCTATGGCTACACCTTC.

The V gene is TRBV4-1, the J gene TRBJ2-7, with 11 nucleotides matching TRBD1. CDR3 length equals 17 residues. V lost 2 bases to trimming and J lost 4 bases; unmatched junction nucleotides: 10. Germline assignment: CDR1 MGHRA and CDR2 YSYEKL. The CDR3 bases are TGCGCCAGCAGCCAACAACAACCGGGACAGGGGGGGTACGAGCAGTACTTC. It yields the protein CASSQQQPGQGGYEQYF.

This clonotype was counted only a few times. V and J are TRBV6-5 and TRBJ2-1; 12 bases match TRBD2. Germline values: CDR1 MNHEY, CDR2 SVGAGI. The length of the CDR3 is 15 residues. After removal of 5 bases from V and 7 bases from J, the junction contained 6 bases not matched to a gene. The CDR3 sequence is CASSPTTSGSNEQFF. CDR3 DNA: TGTGCCAGCAGTCCCACGACTAGCGGGAGTAATGAGCAGTTCTTC.

The CDR3 region is CASSGIQGAGQYF. CDR3 nucleotide sequence: TGTGCCAGCAGTGGAATCCAGGGGGCAGGGCAGTACTTC. The chain joins TRBV2 to TRBJ2-7, with TRBD1 matching 8 bases. V lost 4 bases to trimming and J lost 9 bases; unmatched junction nucleotides: 8. Germline V gives CDR1 SNHLY, CDR2 FYNNEI. This CDR3 contains 13 residues.

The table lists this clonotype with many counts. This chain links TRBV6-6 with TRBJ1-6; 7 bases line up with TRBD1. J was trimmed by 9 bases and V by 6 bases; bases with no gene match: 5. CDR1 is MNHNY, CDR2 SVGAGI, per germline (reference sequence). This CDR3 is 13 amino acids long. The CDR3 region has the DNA TGTGCCAGCAGCGACAGGGACGGTTCACCCCTCCACTTT. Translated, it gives CASSDRDGSPLHF.

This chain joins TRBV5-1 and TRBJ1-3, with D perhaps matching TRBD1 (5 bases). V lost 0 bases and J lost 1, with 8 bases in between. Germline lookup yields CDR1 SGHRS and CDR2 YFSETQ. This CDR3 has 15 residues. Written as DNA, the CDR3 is TGCGCCAGCAGCTTGGCAGGGACTTCTGGAAACACCATATATTTT. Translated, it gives CASSLAGTSGNTIYF. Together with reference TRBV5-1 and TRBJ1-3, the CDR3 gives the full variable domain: KAGVTQTPRYLIKTRGQQVTLSCSPISGHRSVSWYQQTPGQGLQFLFEYFSETQRNKGNFPGRFSGRQFSNSRSEMNVSTLELGDSALYLCASSLAGTSGNTIYFGEGSWLTVV.

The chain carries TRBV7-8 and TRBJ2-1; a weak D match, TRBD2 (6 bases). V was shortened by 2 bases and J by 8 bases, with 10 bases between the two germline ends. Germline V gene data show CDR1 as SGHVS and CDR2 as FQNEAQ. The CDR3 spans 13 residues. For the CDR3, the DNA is TGTGCCAGCAGCTTATTCCGGGAGCATGAGCAGTTCTTC. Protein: CASSLFREHEQFF.

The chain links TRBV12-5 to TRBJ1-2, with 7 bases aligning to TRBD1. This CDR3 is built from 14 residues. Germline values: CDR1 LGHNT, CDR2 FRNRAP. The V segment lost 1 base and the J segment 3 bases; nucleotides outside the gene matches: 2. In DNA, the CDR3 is TGTGCTAGTGGTTTGGGACAGGGTGACTATGGCTACACCTTC. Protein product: CASGLGQGDYGYTF.

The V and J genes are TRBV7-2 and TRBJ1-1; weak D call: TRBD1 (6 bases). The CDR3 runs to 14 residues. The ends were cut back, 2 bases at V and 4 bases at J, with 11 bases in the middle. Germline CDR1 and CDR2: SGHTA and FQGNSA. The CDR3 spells CASSLMGQGTEAFF. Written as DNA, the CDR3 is TGTGCCAGCAGCTTAATGGGACAAGGCACTGAAGCTTTCTTT. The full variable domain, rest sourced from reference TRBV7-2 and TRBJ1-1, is GAGVSQSPSNKVTEKGKDVELRCDPISGHTALYWYRQSLGQGLEFLIYFQGNSAPDKSGLPSDRFSAERTGGSVSTLTIQRTQQEDSAVYLCASSLMGQGTEAFFGQGTRLTVV.